The 28 T cell receptor beta chains in this list originate from one sample, sequenced in a study of identical twins. TCRdb reprocessed the 5' RACE reads with MiXCR, giving one entry per CDR3 protein. The data hold 690,000 or so distinct CDR3 sequences, with around 8.6% observed a single time. The data were also submitted as part of a second study, on yellow fever vaccine responses in identical twins.

Sequences were obtained from PBMCs. Receptor source: a woman younger than 30 in good health.

This clonotype was seen more than once but under ten times. CDR3 protein: CASSLWGVGVGFAYNEQFF. As DNA, the CDR3 is TGTGCCAGCAGCTTATGGGGAGTGGGAGTGGGGTTCGCCTACAATGAGCAGTTCTTC. The rearrangement uses TRBV11-2 and TRBJ2-1, with D possibly being TRBD2 (5 bases). Germline V gene sequence: CDR1 SGHAT, CDR2 FQNNGV. The V gene lost 2 bases and the J gene lost 2 bases, with 22 bases spanning the gap. This CDR3 spans 19 amino acids.

This clonotype has a count of ten or more. The chain joins TRBV4-3 to TRBJ2-7, with D perhaps TRBD1 or TRBD2 (7 bases each). Germline V gives CDR1 LGHNA, CDR2 YSLEER. V lost 4 bases, J lost 2 bases, and 12 bases lay in between. This CDR3 comprises 14 residues. CDR3 loop: CASSRGGGPYEQYF. CDR3 sequence (DNA): TGCGCCAGCAGCCGGGGAGGGGGCCCCTACGAGCAGTACTTC.

The sample holds a few counts of this clonotype. In DNA, the CDR3 is TGCGCCAGCAGCCAAGAACAAGGGACGTTACAAGAGACCCAGTACTTC. It codes for CASSQEQGTLQETQYF. This chain links TRBV4-3 with TRBJ2-5; D assignment may be TRBD1 or TRBD2 (5 bases each). V lost 0 bases, J lost 2 bases, and 13 bases lay in between. The CDR3 is made up of 16 amino acids. Germline V gene data show CDR1 as LGHNA and CDR2 as YSLEER.

The chain combines TRBV27 with TRBJ2-1; D might be TRBD1 or TRBD2, each matching 6 bases. Trimming cost V 8 bases and J 2 bases, with 16 bases left between them. CDR1 MNHEY and CDR2 SMNVEV come from the germline V gene (reference sequence). The CDR3 is made up of 15 amino acids. Here the CDR3 DNA reads TGTGCCAGCGGCCTGTGGGGGGCAACCTACAATGAGCAGTTCTTC. Translating gives CASGLWGATYNEQFF.

In its sample, this clonotype was seen a few times. The chain carries TRBV19 and TRBJ1-2; D gene unclear. From germline, CDR1 is LNHDA and CDR2 SQIVND (reference sequence). The CDR3 spans 12 residues. Trimming removed 4 bases from V and 6 bases from J, with 9 bases in between. The CDR3 is CASSKDRNGYTF. The CDR3 DNA is TGTGCCAGTAGTAAAGACCGAAATGGCTACACCTTC.

The V and J genes are TRBV27 and TRBJ2-3; the match to TRBD1 covers 7 bases. Germline CDR1 reads MNHEY; CDR2 reads SMNVEV (reference sequence). The CDR3 sequence is 15 residues long. After removal of 5 bases from V and 4 bases from J, the junction contained 9 bases not matched to a gene. The CDR3: CASSTDRVWADTQYF. The CDR3 DNA sequence: TGTGCCAGCAGTACAGACAGGGTCTGGGCAGATACGCAGTATTTT.

Comment on this clonotype: This may stem from a read error, because a much larger clone lies one nucleotide away. The gene calls are TRBV5-5 and TRBJ2-3, with TRBD1 matching 11 bases. This CDR3 contains 15 residues. V trimming: 2 bases; J trimming: 5 bases; junction bases outside the gene matches: 4. The V gene's germline CDR1 is SGHKS and CDR2 YYEKEE (reference sequence). CDR3 bases: TGTGCCAGCAGCTTAACCGGGACAGGGGGAGATACGCAGTATTTT. Translated, it gives CASSLTGTGGDTQYF.

This clonotype was recorded only once. The chain employs TRBV20-1 and TRBJ1-2; D may be TRBD1 (6 bases). The CDR3 sequence is 15 residues long. Per germline, CDR1 DFQATT and CDR2 SNEGSKA (reference sequence). Between the trimmed V and J ends, which lost 7 bases and 3 bases, there was a span of 21 bases. The CDR3 DNA follows: TGCAGTGTGTCGTTAGGGGGTACGGGGCACTATGGCTACACCTTC. Amino acids: CSVSLGGTGHYGYTF.

This clonotype was found a few times. The chain has TRBV6-1 and TRBJ2-3; the D is unclear. The CDR3 loop spans 12 amino acids. With 7 bases removed from V and 10 bases from J, the gap between germline ends came to 15 bases. Germline V gives CDR1 MNHNS, CDR2 SASEGT. CDR3 sequence (DNA): TGTGCCAGCACCCCGAACAGCGTAGCGCAGTATTTT. Translated, it gives CASTPNSVAQYF.

The chain employs TRBV28 and TRBJ1-1; possibly TRBD1 for D (5 bases). The CDR3 covers 15 residues. V lost 3 bases to trimming and J lost 3 bases, with 14 bases between them. Germline CDR1 and CDR2: MDHEN and SYDVKM. CDR3 sequence (DNA): TGTGCCAGCAGTTTCCCAGGGTCGGGGTACACTGAAGCTTTCTTT. Translated: CASSFPGSGYTEAFF.

This clonotype was counted many times. The chain is built from TRBV20-1 and TRBJ2-3; 12 nucleotides agree with TRBD2. CDR3 length: 17 residues. With V trimmed by 6 bases and J by 2 bases, 12 bases remained unmatched. Germline loops: CDR1 DFQATT, CDR2 SNEGSKA (reference sequence). For the CDR3, the DNA is TGCAGTGCACACGCTAGCGGGGGGGCCGCCCTCACAGATACGCAGTATTTT. Its translation: CSAHASGGAALTDTQYF.

This clonotype was seen many times. The V and J genes are TRBV12-3 or TRBV12-4 and TRBJ2-1; D remains unclear. This CDR3 is 13 amino acids long. Trimming pared 7 bases from V and 8 bases from J, leaving 15 bases between. The CDR3 nucleotides are TGTGCCAGCACCACCTCGAGCCGCGATGAGCAGTTCTTC. Protein sequence: CASTTSSRDEQFF.

This chain uses TRBV11-2 with TRBJ2-7; tentatively, D is TRBD2 (5 bases). Trimming shortened V by 3 bases and J by 7 bases, and 31 bases separated the two germline ends. Germline CDR1 SGHAT, CDR2 FQNNGV. This CDR3 region has 19 residues. The CDR3 reads CASSFLSLGELAVDIEQYF. DNA of the CDR3: TGTGCCAGCAGCTTTTTAAGTCTCGGTGAGCTAGCAGTTGATATTGAGCAGTACTTC.

This chain connects TRBV11-3 to TRBJ2-2; the D is unclear. The ends were cut back, 1 base at V and 6 bases at J, with 12 bases in the middle. The CDR3 has 15 residues. The V gene's germline CDR1 is SGHNT and CDR2 YENEEA. The CDR3 nucleotides read TGTGCCAGCAGCTTAGGGCCGGCGAATTCCGGGGAGCTGTTTTTT. Protein product: CASSLGPANSGELFF.

V usage is TRBV27 and J usage is TRBJ2-2; 7 bases line up with TRBD1. This CDR3 region has 15 residues. The V segment lost 2 bases and the J segment 4 bases; nucleotides outside the gene matches: 4. Germline assignment: CDR1 MNHEY and CDR2 SMNVEV (reference sequence). The CDR3: CASSLRGHSTGELFF. The CDR3 DNA sequence: TGTGCCAGCAGTTTAAGGGGGCATTCCACCGGGGAGCTGTTTTTT.

V gene TRBV5-6 combines with J gene TRBJ2-3, with 8 bases fitting TRBD2. The ends lost 4 bases at V and 9 bases at J; junction bases unmatched: 4. From germline, CDR1 is SGHDT and CDR2 YYEEEE. CDR3 length equals 12 residues. The CDR3 reads CASSRAGVTQYF. The CDR3 DNA reads as TGTGCCAGCAGCAGAGCGGGGGTAACGCAGTATTTT.

The chain couples TRBV7-3 to TRBJ2-1; 9 bases are shared with TRBD2. Germline loops: CDR1 SGHTA, CDR2 FQGTGA. V lost 5 bases, J lost 8 bases, and 10 bases stayed unmatched. The CDR3 covers 15 residues. The CDR3 DNA reads TGTGCCAGCAGCCCGCCGGGACTAGCTCACGATGAGCAGTTCTTC. This gives the protein CASSPPGLAHDEQFF.

The chain is built from TRBV5-1 and TRBJ2-7, with 8 bases matching TRBD2. This CDR3 region has 15 residues. From germline, CDR1 is SGHRS and CDR2 YFSETQ. V shed 0 bases, J shed 3 bases, and the junction held 5 bases outside the gene matches. CDR3 DNA: TGCGCCAGCAGCTTGGTAGGTAGCGGGAACTACGAGCAGTACTTC. Its translation: CASSLVGSGNYEQYF.

This rearrangement joins TRBV20-1 to TRBJ2-1; the D call may be TRBD1 or TRBD2 (7 bases each). The CDR3 covers 15 residues. Germline assignment: CDR1 DFQATT and CDR2 SNEGSKA (reference sequence). V dropped 7 bases and J dropped 15 bases, with 31 bases sitting between them. The chain's CDR3 is CSVEREGARAGGRFF. CDR3 in DNA: TGCAGTGTCGAAAGGGAGGGTGCCCGGGCAGGGGGGCGGTTCTTC.

J is TRBJ2-5 and V is TRBV5-1; 10 bases fit TRBD1. V lost 4 bases, J lost 2 bases, and 5 bases stayed unmatched. Germline V gene data show CDR1 as SGHRS and CDR2 as YFSETQ. This CDR3 is 15 amino acids long. Here the CDR3 reads CASSGTGAGQETQYF. The CDR3 nucleotides are TGCGCCAGCAGCGGGACAGGGGCTGGTCAAGAGACCCAGTACTTC.

The chain has TRBV3-1 and TRBJ2-3, with D perhaps matching TRBD1 (6 bases). V lost 0 bases and J 1 base, leaving 8 bases between the germline ends. The CDR3 has 15 amino acids. Germline V gene lookup returns CDR1 LGHDT and CDR2 YNNKEL (reference sequence). CDR3 bases: TGTGCCAGCAGCCAAGAGGGGGCTGGCACAGATACGCAGTATTTT. Amino acids: CASSQEGAGTDTQYF.

V usage is TRBV9 and J usage is TRBJ2-3; either TRBD1 or TRBD2 may supply D (6 bases each). The CDR3 spans 14 residues. Germline V gene sequence: CDR1 SGDLS, CDR2 YYNGEE. Trimming cost V 2 bases and J 6 bases, with 13 bases left between them. The CDR3 DNA follows: TGTGCCAGCAGCGTTGAGGGGGGAGCTGATACGCAGTATTTT. Protein: CASSVEGGADTQYF.

The chain is built from TRBV6-5 and TRBJ2-7; unclear D gene. The CDR3 consists of 13 residues. The ends were cut back, 2 bases at V and 2 bases at J, with 7 bases in the middle. Germline V gene data show CDR1 as MNHEY and CDR2 as SVGAGI. In nucleotides, the CDR3 is TGTGCCAGCAGTTACGGCAGTCCCTACGAGCAGTACTTC. This encodes CASSYGSPYEQYF.

The chain has TRBV27 and TRBJ2-3; the D gene is possibly TRBD2 (6 bases). V was cut by 4 bases and J by 0 bases, with 17 bases left in between. The germline V gene has CDR1 MNHEY and CDR2 SMNVEV (reference sequence). The CDR3 consists of 17 residues. The CDR3 spells CASSSAGTSTSTDTQYF. CDR3 sequence (DNA): TGTGCCAGCAGTTCAGCTGGGACTTCCACTAGCACAGATACGCAGTATTTT.

This clonotype was observed a handful of times. The chain uses TRBV20-1 and TRBJ2-7, with 14 bases that match TRBD2. Germline V gene data show CDR1 as DFQATT and CDR2 as SNEGSKA (reference sequence). The CDR3 sequence is 15 residues long. With V trimmed by 3 bases and J by 2 bases, 3 bases remained unmatched. CDR3 coding DNA: TGCAGTGCTAGTCAGGGACTAGCGGGGGCCTACGAGCAGTACTTC. Amino acid sequence: CSASQGLAGAYEQYF.

This clonotype was seen only a few times. V is TRBV28 and J is TRBJ2-7, with D tentatively TRBD1 (6 bases). Per germline, CDR1 MDHEN and CDR2 SYDVKM. V lost 6 bases and J 6 bases, leaving 12 bases between the germline ends. The CDR3 sequence is 12 residues long. The CDR3 protein is CASSRQVPEQYF. The CDR3 nucleotides read TGTGCCAGCAGCAGACAGGTGCCCGAGCAGTACTTC.

This clonotype was seen only a few times. The gene calls are TRBV5-4 and TRBJ2-1, with D perhaps matching TRBD2 (5 bases). CDR3 size: 16 residues. The germline CDR1 and CDR2 sequences are SGHNT and YYREEE (reference sequence). V lost 3 bases and J 0 bases, leaving 13 bases between the germline ends. The DNA of the CDR3 is TGTGCCAGCAGCTCGAAGACGGGGAGCTCCTACAATGAGCAGTTCTTC. Its translation is CASSSKTGSSYNEQFF.

This clonotype was counted many times. This chain uses TRBV3-1 with TRBJ2-7, with a weak D call TRBD1 (6 bases). V lost 3 bases and J lost 3, with 12 bases in between. This CDR3 spans 14 amino acids. Germline loops: CDR1 LGHDT, CDR2 YNNKEL (reference sequence). The CDR3 DNA follows: TGTGCCAGCAGCCATAGGGGACAAAGCTACGAGCAGTACTTC. Translation: CASSHRGQSYEQYF.